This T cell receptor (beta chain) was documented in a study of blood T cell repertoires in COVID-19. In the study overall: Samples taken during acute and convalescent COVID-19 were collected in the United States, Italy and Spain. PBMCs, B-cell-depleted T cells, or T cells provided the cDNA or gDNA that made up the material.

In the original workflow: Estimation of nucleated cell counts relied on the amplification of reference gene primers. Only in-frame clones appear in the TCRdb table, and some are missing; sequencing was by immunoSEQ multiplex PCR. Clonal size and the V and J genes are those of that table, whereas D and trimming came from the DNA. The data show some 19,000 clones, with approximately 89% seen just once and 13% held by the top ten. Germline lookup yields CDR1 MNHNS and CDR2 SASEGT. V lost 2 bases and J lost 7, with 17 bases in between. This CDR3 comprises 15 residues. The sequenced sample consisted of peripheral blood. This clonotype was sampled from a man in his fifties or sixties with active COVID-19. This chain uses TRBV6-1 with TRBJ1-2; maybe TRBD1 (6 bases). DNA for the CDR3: TGTGCCAGCAGTGAAAACGTGGGGGCGCGCGGTGGCTACACCTTC. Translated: CASSENVGARGGYTF.